The T cell receptor (beta chain) under discussion was sequenced for a study of shared clonotypes between healthy human individuals. Measured with immunoSEQ multiplex PCR; TCRdb has only the in-frame clones, and not every one. The sample has approximately 470,000 clones, around 80% seen once. There are a few counts of this clone. Other DNA variants within this sample encode the same CDR3. The TCR sequence derives from a woman aged 35 to 49 in good health. Some clones in this sample may be carry-over from other donors' samples. Sequencing was done on a sample of PBMCs.

CDR3 nucleotides: TGTGCCACCAGCAGAGATCCCGGCTCTGGGGCCAACGTCCTGACTTTC. It encodes CATSRDPGSGANVLTF. V gene TRBV15 combines with J gene TRBJ2-6; D is undetermined. The CDR3 spans 16 residues. Per the germline V gene, CDR1 is LNHNV and CDR2 is YYDKDF (reference sequence). V was cut by 0 bases and J by 0 bases, with 6 bases left in between. Looking up the rest from reference TRBV15 and TRBJ2-6 gives the full variable domain: DAMVIQNPRYQVTQFGKPVTLSCSQTLNHNVMYWYQQKSSQAPKLLFHYYDKDFNNEADTPDNFQSRRPNTSFCFLDIRSPGLGDTAMYLCATSRDPGSGANVLTFGAGSRLTVL.